This TCR beta chain was recovered during a study of T cells in Graves' hyperthyroidism and ophthalmopathy. Overall study findings and caveats: A model using 13 V-J features told ophthalmopathy apart from stable hyperthyroidism.

RNA transcripts provided the source from which TCR beta CDR3 regions were amplified. Initially, a first-round RT-PCR of the TCR CDR3 employed the HTBI primer set. Each CDR3 protein gets one entry after TCRdb re-called the multiplex PCR reads with MiXCR. The repertoire holds about 480,000 distinct CDR3 sequences, with approximately 25% as singletons. This clonotype showed up many times. Its antigen is unknown. Patients with uncontrolled infections, other autoimmune diseases, pregnancy or lactation were excluded. For the diagnoses, clinical symptoms, serum thyroxine and TRAb, thyroid ultrasound and orbital computed tomography were used. The germline gives CDR1 MNHEY, CDR2 SVGAGI. The J segment lost 0 bases and the V segment lost 0 bases, leaving 5 bases of the junction unmatched. The CDR3 contains 17 residues.

This receptor was identified in a woman aged 25 to 39 with Graves' ophthalmopathy. Sequenced material: blood. This chain uses TRBV6-5 with TRBJ1-3; 7 bases match TRBD1. The chain's CDR3 is CASSYSGTDSSGNTIYF. The CDR3 nucleotides are TGTGCCAGCAGTTACTCAGGGACAGATAGCTCTGGAAACACCATATATTTT.